The source of this T cell receptor (beta chain) is a study of identical twins. This clonotype was counted only a few times. Germline V CDR1 and CDR2: SGHTA, FQGNSA. Losses at the gene ends were 5 bases for V and 0 bases for J; bases not matched to a gene: 10. CDR3 length: 18 amino acids. MiXCR, run by TCRdb on the 5' RACE reads, gives a single entry per CDR3 protein. The sample carries 1.5 million to 2 million distinct CDR3 sequences, around a third recorded once. No donor was unhealthy or non-Caucasian. The receptor comes from a newborn girl in good health. The J gene is TRBJ2-1, the V gene TRBV7-2; TRBD2 agrees at 10 bases. Sequencing was carried out using cord blood. The DNA of the CDR3 is TGTGCCAGCAGCCGTGGGACTAGCGCTTCGAGCTCCTACAATGAGCAGTTCTTC. Protein product: CASSRGTSASSSYNEQFF.